This record covers a single T cell receptor (beta chain). Its target is unknown. Every TCR beta cDNA library bore unique molecular identifiers. TCRdb independently ran MiXCR on the PCR reads; one entry per CDR3 protein. This sample has 350,000 to 450,000 distinct CDR3 sequences, with approximately 38% found just once. The data belong to a study of post-analysis software for immune sequencing data. Study-wide results and caveats: Comparison of patients with controls showed five or six TRBV segments more frequent in patients, TRBV5-6, TRBV5-1 and TRBV20-1 among them.

The trim removed 9 bases at V and 8 bases at J, leaving 10 bases unmatched. This CDR3 has 13 residues. In germline, CDR1 is SNHLY, CDR2 FYNNEI. The source is a girl aged 10-17 years with multiple sclerosis. The chain carries TRBV2 and TRBJ2-4; 7 bases line up with TRBD1. Sequenced material: blood. This CDR3 is CASSRDRGDIQYF. DNA for the CDR3: TGTGCCAGTTCAAGGGACAGAGGGGACATTCAGTACTTC.